The 10 T cell receptor beta chains listed next were all sequenced from one sample in a study of CD8 T cells in ankylosing spondylitis. TCRdb re-called the 5' RACE reads through MiXCR, storing one row per CDR3 protein. This table has some 130,000 distinct CDR3 sequences, approximately 7.4% appearing once. Sequenced material: blood, either unsorted or a sorted T cell fraction (not recorded which). These receptors all come from a female donor with ankylosing spondylitis or in good health (not recorded which).

This clonotype was recorded a few times. The V call is TRBV12-3 or TRBV12-4, the J call TRBJ2-6, with TRBD1 as a possible D gene (6 bases). The CDR3 sequence is 16 residues long. Trimming took off 3 bases at V and 0 bases at J, with 9 bases between the two ends. DNA for the CDR3: TGTGCCAGCAGTTTTCAGGGGCTCTCTGGGGCCAACGTCCTGACTTTC. Translating it yields CASSFQGLSGANVLTF.

This clonotype was observed at least ten times. The V gene is TRBV11-1, the J gene TRBJ2-3; TRBD2 aligns across 12 bases. The CDR3 sequence is 18 residues long. The germline CDR1 and CDR2 sequences are SGHAT and FQDESV (reference sequence). The trim removed 4 bases at V and 3 bases at J, leaving 11 bases unmatched. The CDR3 spells CASSSWTSGVDGTDTQYF. Here the CDR3 DNA reads TGTGCCAGCAGCTCGTGGACTAGCGGGGTTGATGGGACAGATACGCAGTATTTT.

Ten or more counts support this clonotype. The V gene is TRBV5-6, the J gene TRBJ2-3; D unresolved. V lost 0 bases and J lost 6, with 11 bases in between. The CDR3 is 14 amino acids. CDR1 is SGHDT, CDR2 YYEEEE, per germline. CDR3: CASSLDRSIDTQYF. The CDR3 nucleotides read TGTGCCAGCAGCTTGGACAGATCTATCGATACGCAGTATTTT.

This clonotype showed up just a few times. The J gene is TRBJ2-2, the V gene TRBV6-2 or TRBV6-3; D is possibly TRBD1 (6 bases). The CDR3 sequence is 13 residues long. Per the germline V gene, CDR1 is MNHEY and CDR2 is SVGEGT. The ends were cut back, 5 bases at V and 7 bases at J, with 11 bases in the middle. CDR3 sequence: CASSQGRLGELFF. Here the CDR3 DNA reads TGTGCCAGCAGTCAGGGGCGGCTCGGGGAGCTGTTTTTT.

This clonotype was counted a few times. This sequence joins TRBV18 and TRBJ1-1; D remains ambiguous. The CDR3 consists of 15 residues. Germline values: CDR1 KGHSH, CDR2 LQKENI. The V end was cut by 5 bases, the J end by 6 bases, with 19 bases between. Here the CDR3 DNA reads TGTGCCAGCTCAGTAGCGGAGACCCTCCGGTCTGAAGCTTTCTTT. Amino acids: CASSVAETLRSEAFF.

The rearrangement uses TRBV7-3 and TRBJ1-1; tentative D call: TRBD1 (6 bases). CDR3 size: 15 residues. Germline assignment: CDR1 SGHTA and CDR2 FQGTGA. Deletions cut 0 bases from V and 2 bases from J, with 10 bases between. This CDR3 reads CASSLTGGSNTEAFF. As DNA, the CDR3 is TGTGCCAGCAGCTTAACGGGGGGCTCCAACACTGAAGCTTTCTTT.

This clonotype was observed at least ten times. The chain recombines TRBV12-3 or TRBV12-4 with TRBJ1-5, with D uncertain. The CDR3 loop spans 14 amino acids. V was shortened by 6 bases and J by 0 bases, with 9 bases between the two germline ends. Written as DNA, the CDR3 is TGTGCCAGCAGCCGTGGACCTAGCAATCAGCCCCAGCATTTT. This sequence encodes CASSRGPSNQPQHF.

The sample holds many counts of this clonotype. The chain combines TRBV27 with TRBJ1-3, with a possible D match to TRBD1 (5 bases). V was pared by 3 bases and J by 8 bases, with 11 bases between. The CDR3 contains 13 residues. Germline V gene sequence: CDR1 MNHEY, CDR2 SMNVEV (reference sequence). The CDR3 DNA follows: TGTGCCAGCAGTTTCCTTGGGGGTGACACCATATATTTT. Translation gives CASSFLGGDTIYF.

Many counts were recorded for this clonotype. The genes are TRBV9 and TRBJ2-3; possible D gene TRBD2, 7 bases. Trimming shortened V by 0 bases and J by 3 bases, and 11 bases separated the two germline ends. Germline V gives CDR1 SGDLS, CDR2 YYNGEE. The CDR3 has 15 amino acids. CDR3 residues: CASSVEGGGTDTQYF. The CDR3 DNA is TGTGCCAGCAGCGTAGAAGGGGGGGGGACAGATACGCAGTATTTT. The full variable domain, its missing parts supplied by reference TRBV9 and TRBJ2-3, is DSGVTQTPKHLITATGQRVTLRCSPRSGDLSVYWYQQSLDQGLQFLIQYYNGEERAKGNILERFSAQQFPDLHSELNLSSLELGDSALYFCASSVEGGGTDTQYFGPGTRLTVL.

This clonotype was found many times. The chain has TRBV20-1 and TRBJ2-7; TRBD2 matches 10 bases. Germline V gene lookup returns CDR1 DFQATT and CDR2 SNEGSKA (reference sequence). Unmatched junction bases numbered 14, after V lost 5 bases and J lost 4 bases. The CDR3 totals 16 residues. CDR3 nucleotides: TGCAGTGCTCCCAAATCGGGGGCTAGCGGGGGATACGAGCAGTACTTC. Residues: CSAPKSGASGGYEQYF.